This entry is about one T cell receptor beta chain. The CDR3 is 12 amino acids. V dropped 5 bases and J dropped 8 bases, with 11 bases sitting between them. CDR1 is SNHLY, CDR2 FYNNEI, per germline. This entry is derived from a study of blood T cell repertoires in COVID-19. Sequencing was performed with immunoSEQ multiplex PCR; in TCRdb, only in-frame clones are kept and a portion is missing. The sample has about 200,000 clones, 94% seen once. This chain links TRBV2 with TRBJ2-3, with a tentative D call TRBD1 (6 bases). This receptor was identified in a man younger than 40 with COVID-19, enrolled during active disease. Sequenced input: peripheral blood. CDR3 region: CASSPQGPTQYF. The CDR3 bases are TGTGCCAGCAGTCCCCAGGGGCCTACGCAGTATTTT.